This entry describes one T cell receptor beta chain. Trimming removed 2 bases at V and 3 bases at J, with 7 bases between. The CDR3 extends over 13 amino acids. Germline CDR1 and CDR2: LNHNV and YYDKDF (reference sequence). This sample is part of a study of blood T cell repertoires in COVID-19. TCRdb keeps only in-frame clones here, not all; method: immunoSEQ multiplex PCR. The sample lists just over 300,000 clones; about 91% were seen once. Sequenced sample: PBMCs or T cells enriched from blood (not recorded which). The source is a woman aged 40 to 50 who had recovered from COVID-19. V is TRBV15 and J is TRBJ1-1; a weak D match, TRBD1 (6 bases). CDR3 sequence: CATSRQGYTEAFF. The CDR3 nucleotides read TGTGCCACCAGCAGACAGGGGTACACTGAAGCTTTCTTT.